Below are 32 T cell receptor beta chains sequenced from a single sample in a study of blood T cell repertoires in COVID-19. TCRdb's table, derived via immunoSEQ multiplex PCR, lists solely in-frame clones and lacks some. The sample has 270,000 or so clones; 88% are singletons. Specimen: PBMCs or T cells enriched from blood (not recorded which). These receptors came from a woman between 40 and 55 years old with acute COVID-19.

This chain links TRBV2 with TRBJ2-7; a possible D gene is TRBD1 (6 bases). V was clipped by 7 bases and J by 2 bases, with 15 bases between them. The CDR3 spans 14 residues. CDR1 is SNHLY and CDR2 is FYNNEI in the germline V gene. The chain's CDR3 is CASKPDGQTYEQYF. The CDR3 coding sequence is TGTGCCAGCAAACCAGACGGACAGACCTACGAGCAGTACTTC.

For the CDR3, the DNA is TGCGCCAGCAGCCCGGAGGCAGCCAACACTGAAGCTTTCTTT. Its translation: CASSPEAANTEAFF. The chain couples TRBV5-1 to TRBJ1-1; no clear D gene. V was trimmed by 4 bases and J by 2 bases, leaving 12 bases between them. CDR3 length equals 14 residues. CDR1 is SGHRS and CDR2 is YFSETQ in the germline V gene.

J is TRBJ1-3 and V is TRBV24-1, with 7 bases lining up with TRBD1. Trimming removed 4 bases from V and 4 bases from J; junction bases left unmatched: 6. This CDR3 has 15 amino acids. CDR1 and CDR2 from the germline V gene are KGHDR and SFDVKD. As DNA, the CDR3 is TGTGCCACCAGTGACACACGGGACAGCGGAAACACCATATATTTT. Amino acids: CATSDTRDSGNTIYF.

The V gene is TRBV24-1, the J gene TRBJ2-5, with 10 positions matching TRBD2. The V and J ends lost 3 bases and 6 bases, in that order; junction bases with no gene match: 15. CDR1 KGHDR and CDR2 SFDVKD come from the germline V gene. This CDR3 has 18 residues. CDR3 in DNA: TGTGCCACCAGTGATGCAGGCCCCTTAGCGGGAGGCCGCAAGACCCAGTACTTC. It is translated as CATSDAGPLAGGRKTQYF.

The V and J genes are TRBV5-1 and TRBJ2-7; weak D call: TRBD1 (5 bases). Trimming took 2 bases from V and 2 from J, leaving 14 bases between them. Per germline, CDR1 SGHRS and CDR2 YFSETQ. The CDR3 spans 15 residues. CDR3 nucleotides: TGCGCCAGCAGCTTCAGTTTCGACAGCCCCTACGAGCAGTACGTC. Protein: CASSFSFDSPYEQYV.

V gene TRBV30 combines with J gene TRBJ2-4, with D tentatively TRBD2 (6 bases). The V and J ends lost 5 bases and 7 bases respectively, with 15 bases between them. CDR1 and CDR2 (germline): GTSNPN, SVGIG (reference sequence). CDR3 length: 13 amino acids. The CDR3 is CAWDPSGSNIQYF. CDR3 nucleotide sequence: TGTGCCTGGGACCCCTCCGGGAGCAACATTCAGTACTTC.

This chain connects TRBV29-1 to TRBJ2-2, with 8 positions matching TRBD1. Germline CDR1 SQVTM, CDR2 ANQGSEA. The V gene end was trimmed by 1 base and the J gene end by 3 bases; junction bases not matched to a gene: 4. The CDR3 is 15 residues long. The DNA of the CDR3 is TGCAGCGTTGAAGGACAGGGGCGTTACACCGGGGAGCTGTTTTTT. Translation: CSVEGQGRYTGELFF.

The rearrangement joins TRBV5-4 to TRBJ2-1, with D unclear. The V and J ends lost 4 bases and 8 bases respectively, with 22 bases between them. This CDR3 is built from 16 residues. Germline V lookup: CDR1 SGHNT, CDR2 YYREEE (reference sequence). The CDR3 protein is CASSLAWPRRRDEQFF. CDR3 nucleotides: TGTGCCAGCAGCCTGGCATGGCCCCGGCGTCGGGATGAGCAGTTCTTC.

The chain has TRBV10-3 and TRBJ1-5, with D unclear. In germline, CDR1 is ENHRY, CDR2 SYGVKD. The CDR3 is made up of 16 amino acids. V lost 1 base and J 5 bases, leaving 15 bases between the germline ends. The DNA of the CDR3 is TGTGCCATCAGTGAGTTGGGCCCCCTTACGGATCAGCCCCAGCATTTT. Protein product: CAISELGPLTDQPQHF.

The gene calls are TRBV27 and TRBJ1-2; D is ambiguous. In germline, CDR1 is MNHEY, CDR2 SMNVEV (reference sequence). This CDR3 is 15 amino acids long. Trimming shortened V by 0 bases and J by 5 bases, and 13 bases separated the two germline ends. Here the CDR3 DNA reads TGTGCCAGCAGTTTATCGAACCCAGAGGTTTATGGCTACACCTTC. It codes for CASSLSNPEVYGYTF.

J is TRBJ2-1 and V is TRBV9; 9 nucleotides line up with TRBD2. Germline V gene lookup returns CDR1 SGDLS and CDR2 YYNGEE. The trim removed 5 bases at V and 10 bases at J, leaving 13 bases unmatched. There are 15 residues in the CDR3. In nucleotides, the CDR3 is TGTGCCAGCAGACCAACTAGCGGGTCGGCTGGCGAGCAGTTCTTC. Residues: CASRPTSGSAGEQFF.

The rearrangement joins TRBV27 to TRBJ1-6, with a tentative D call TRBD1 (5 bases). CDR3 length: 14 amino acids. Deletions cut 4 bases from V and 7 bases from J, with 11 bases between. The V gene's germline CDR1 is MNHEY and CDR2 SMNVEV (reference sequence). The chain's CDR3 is CASSSWGRNSPLHF. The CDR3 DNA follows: TGTGCCAGCAGTTCCTGGGGGAGGAATTCACCCCTCCACTTT.

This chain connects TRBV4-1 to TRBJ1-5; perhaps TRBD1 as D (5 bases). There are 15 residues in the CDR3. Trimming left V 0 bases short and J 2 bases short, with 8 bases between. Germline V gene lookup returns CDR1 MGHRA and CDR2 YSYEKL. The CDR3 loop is CASSQDQGGNQPQHF. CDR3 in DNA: TGCGCCAGCAGCCAAGATCAGGGTGGCAATCAGCCCCAGCATTTT.

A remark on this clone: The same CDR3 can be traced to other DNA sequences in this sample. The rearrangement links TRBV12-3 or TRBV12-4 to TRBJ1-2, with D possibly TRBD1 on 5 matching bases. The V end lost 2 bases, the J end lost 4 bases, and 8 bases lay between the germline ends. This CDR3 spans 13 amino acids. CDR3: CASSLQGSYGYTF. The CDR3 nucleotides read TGTGCCAGCAGTTTACAGGGTTCCTATGGCTACACCTTC.

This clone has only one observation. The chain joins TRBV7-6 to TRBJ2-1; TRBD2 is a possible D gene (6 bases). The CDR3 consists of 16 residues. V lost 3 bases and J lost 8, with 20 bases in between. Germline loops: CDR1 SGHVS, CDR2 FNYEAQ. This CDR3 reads CASSFLVVTREDEQFF. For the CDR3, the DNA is TGTGCCAGCAGCTTCTTGGTCGTGACTAGAGAAGATGAGCAGTTCTTC.

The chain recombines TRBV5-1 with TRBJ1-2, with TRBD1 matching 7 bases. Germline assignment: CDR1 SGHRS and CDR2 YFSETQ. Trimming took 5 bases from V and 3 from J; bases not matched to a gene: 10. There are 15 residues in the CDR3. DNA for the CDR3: TGCGCCAGCAGTCAGACCACAGGGGTTTACTATGGCTACACCTTC. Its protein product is CASSQTTGVYYGYTF. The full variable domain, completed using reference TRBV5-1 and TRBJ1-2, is KAGVTQTPRYLIKTRGQQVTLSCSPISGHRSVSWYQQTPGQGLQFLFEYFSETQRNKGNFPGRFSGRQFSNSRSEMNVSTLELGDSALYLCASSQTTGVYYGYTFGSGTRLTVV.

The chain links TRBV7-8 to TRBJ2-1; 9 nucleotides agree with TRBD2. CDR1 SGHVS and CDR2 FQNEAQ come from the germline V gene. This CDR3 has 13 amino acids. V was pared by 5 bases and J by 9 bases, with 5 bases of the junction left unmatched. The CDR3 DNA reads TGTGCCAGCAGCACGTCTAGCGGGGCTGAGCAGTTCTTC. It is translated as CASSTSSGAEQFF. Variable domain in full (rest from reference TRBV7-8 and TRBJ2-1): GAGVSQSPRYKVAKRGQDVALRCDPISGHVSLFWYQQALGQGPEFLTYFQNEAQLDKSGLPSDRFFAERPEGSVSTLKIQRTQQEDSAVYLCASSTSSGAEQFFGPGTRLTVL.

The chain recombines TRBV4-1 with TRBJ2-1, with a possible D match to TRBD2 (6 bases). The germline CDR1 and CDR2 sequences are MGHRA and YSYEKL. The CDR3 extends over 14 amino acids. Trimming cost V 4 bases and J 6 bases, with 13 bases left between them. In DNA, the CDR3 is TGCGCCAGCAGCCCCTTGCTGCGGGGCAATGAGCAGTTCTTC. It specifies CASSPLLRGNEQFF.

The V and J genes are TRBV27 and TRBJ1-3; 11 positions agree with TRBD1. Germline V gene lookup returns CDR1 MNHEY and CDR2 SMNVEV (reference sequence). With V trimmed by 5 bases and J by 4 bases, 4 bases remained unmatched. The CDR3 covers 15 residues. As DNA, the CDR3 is TGTGCCAGCAGTCGGACAGGGGGCGTGGGAAACACCATATATTTT. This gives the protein CASSRTGGVGNTIYF.

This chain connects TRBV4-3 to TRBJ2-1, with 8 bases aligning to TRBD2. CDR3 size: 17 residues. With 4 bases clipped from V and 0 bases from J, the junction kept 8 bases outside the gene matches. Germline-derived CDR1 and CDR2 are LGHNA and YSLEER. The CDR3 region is CASSLQLAASSYNEQFF. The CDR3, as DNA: TGCGCCAGCAGCCTCCAACTAGCGGCAAGCTCCTACAATGAGCAGTTCTTC.

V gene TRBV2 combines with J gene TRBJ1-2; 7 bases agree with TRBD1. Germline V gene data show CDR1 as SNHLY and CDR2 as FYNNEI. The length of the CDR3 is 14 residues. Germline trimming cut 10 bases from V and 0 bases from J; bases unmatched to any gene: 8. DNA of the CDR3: TGTGCCACCCTAGACAGGGAAGCTAACTATGGCTACACCTTC. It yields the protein CATLDREANYGYTF.

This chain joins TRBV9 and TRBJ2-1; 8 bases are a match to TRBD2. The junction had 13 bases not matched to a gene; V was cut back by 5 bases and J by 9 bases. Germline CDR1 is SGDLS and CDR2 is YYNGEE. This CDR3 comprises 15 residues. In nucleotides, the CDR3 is TGTGCCAGCAGAGAAGTTGGCGGGAGGAATGTTGAGCAGTTCTTC. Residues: CASREVGGRNVEQFF.

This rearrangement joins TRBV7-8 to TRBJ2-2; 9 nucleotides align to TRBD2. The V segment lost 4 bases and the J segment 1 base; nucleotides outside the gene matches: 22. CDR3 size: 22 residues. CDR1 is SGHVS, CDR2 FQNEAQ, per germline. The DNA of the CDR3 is TGTGCCAGCAGCTCCCCCACTTCCCCTGGCGGGAGGGATTATAGGAACACCGGGGAGCTGTTTTTT. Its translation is CASSSPTSPGGRDYRNTGELFF. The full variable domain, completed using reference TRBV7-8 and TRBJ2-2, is GAGVSQSPRYKVAKRGQDVALRCDPISGHVSLFWYQQALGQGPEFLTYFQNEAQLDKSGLPSDRFFAERPEGSVSTLKIQRTQQEDSAVYLCASSSPTSPGGRDYRNTGELFFGEGSRLTVL.

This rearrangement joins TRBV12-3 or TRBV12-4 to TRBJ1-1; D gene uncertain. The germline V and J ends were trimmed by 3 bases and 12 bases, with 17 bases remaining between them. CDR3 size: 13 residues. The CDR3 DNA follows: TGTGCCAGCAGTTTCAGGCAGTCCACAAAAACTTTCTTT. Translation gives CASSFRQSTKTFF.

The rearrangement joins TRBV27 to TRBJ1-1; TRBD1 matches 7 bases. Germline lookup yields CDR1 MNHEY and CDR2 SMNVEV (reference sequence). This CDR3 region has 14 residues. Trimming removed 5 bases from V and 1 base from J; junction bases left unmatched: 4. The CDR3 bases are TGTGCCAGCAGTCCGGGACAGCCGAACACTGAAGCTTTCTTT. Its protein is CASSPGQPNTEAFF.

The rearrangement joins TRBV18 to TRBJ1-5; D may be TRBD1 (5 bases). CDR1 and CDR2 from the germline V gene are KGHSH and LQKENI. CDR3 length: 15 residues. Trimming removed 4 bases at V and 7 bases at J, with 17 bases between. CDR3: CASSLSSTGGQPQHF. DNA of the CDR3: TGTGCCAGCTCACTTTCCTCAACAGGTGGACAGCCCCAGCATTTT.

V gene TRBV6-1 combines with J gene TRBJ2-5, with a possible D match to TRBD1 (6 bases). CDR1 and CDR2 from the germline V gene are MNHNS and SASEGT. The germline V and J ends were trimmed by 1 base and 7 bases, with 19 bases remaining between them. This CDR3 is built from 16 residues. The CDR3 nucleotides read TGTGCCAGCAGTGAAGGGGGGACAAATACTGCTCGGACCCAGTACTTC. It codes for CASSEGGTNTARTQYF.

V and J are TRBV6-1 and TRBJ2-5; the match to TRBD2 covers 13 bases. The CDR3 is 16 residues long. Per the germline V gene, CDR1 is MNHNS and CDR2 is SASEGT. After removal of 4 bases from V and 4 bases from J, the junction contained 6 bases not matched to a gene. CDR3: CASSGTSGSSAETQYF. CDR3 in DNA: TGTGCCAGCAGTGGGACTAGCGGGAGTTCGGCAGAGACCCAGTACTTC.

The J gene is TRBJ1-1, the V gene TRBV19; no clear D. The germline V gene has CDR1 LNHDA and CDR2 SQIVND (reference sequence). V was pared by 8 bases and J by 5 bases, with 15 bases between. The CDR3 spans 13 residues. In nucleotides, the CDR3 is TGTGCCAGTCTGCGGTCTCCGGGGACTGAAGCTTTCTTT. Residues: CASLRSPGTEAFF.

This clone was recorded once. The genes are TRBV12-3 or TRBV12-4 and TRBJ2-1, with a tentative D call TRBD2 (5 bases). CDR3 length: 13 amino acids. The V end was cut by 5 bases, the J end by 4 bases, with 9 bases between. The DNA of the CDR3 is TGTGCCAGCAGTCGCACTAGGTACAATGAGCAGTTCTTC. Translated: CASSRTRYNEQFF.

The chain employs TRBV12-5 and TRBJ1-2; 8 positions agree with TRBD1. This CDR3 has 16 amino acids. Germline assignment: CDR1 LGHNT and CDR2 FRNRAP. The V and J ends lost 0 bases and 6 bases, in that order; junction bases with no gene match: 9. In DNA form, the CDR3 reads TGTGCTAGTGGTTTGGTACCCGGACAGGGAGTCCATGGCTACACCTTC. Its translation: CASGLVPGQGVHGYTF.

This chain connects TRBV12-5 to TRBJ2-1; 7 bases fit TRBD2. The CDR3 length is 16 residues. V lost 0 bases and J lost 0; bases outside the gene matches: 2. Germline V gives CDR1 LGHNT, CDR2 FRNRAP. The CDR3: CASGLVLASSYNEQFF. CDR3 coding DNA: TGTGCTAGTGGTTTGGTACTAGCGAGCTCCTACAATGAGCAGTTCTTC.